This T cell receptor (beta chain) was documented in a study of CD8 T cells in Susac syndrome. The V end was cut by 3 bases, the J end by 3 bases, with 16 bases between. The germline V gene has CDR1 SGHRS and CDR2 YFSETQ. The CDR3 is 15 residues long. It was with random hexamers that roughly 0.45 to 1 ug RNA was reverse transcribed. Amplification of the TCR beta CDR3 was carried out by immunoSEQ multiplex PCR, which spanned a total of 54 Vbeta and 13 Jbeta segments. From the immunoSEQ multiplex PCR reads, TCRdb called clonotypes with MiXCR, one entry per CDR3 protein. The sample lists some 100,000 distinct CDR3 sequences; 85% to 95% were seen once. The sequenced target, TCR beta, came from blood CD8+ and CD4+ T cells.

This TCR derives from a human donor in good health. The sequencing input was CD8+ T cells from PBMCs. The rearrangement joins TRBV5-1 to TRBJ2-7; the D is unclear. The chain's CDR3 is CASSSTEVPIYEQYF. CDR3 nucleotides: TGCGCCAGCAGCTCTACCGAGGTGCCGATCTACGAGCAGTACTTC.